A selection of T cell receptor beta chains follows, all from one sample in a study of blood T cell repertoires in COVID-19. Data came from immunoSEQ multiplex PCR; TCRdb stores just in-frame clones and leaves some out. The repertoire includes fewer than 200,000 clones, roughly 79% of them detected once, and about 26% sits in the top ten. The specimen was peripheral blood. These receptors were collected from a woman aged 65 to 85 with acute or convalescent COVID-19. Each CDR3 is given with its conserved first and last residue. Each record gives: D gene, V gene, clone size, J gene, CDR3 protein, CDR3 DNA. D genes are given only for firm matches. Size is omitted from some rows. Given values are once, few, many or a class for expanded clones.

TRBD2	TRBV19	-	TRBJ2-1	CASSRVGLAGNEQFF	TGTGCCAGTAGTAGAGTAGGACTAGCGGGAAACGAGCAGTTCTTC
TRBD1	TRBV5-5	-	TRBJ1-2	CASSLGPDRADSGGYTF	TGTGCCAGCAGCTTGGGTCCGGACAGGGCGGACTCGGGGGGCTACACCTTC
TRBD2	TRBV9	-	TRBJ2-5	CASSALPEAGGWEETQYF	TGTGCCAGCAGCGCACTGCCAGAGGCGGGAGGTTGGGAGGAGACCCAGTACTTC
TRBD2	TRBV4-1	once	TRBJ2-3	CASSPTPSGRGNADTQYF	TGCGCCAGCAGCCCCACTCCTAGCGGGAGGGGAAATGCGGATACGCAGTATTTT
TRBD1	TRBV9	-	TRBJ1-1	CASSEGGRMNTEAFF	TGTGCCAGCAGCGAAGGGGGCAGAATGAACACTGAAGCTTTCTTT
-	TRBV20-1	-	TRBJ2-3	CSARQGGAQYF	TGCAGTGCCCGACAGGGCGGGGCGCAGTATTTT
TRBD1	TRBV19	-	TRBJ1-6	CASGGQTYNSPLHF	TGTGCCAGCGGGGGACAGACCTATAATTCACCCCTCCACTTT
TRBD2	TRBV4-2	-	TRBJ2-1	CASSQGLAGGQFVSDEQFF	TGTGCCAGCAGCCAAGGACTAGCGGGAGGGCAATTCGTAAGCGATGAGCAGTTCTTC
-	TRBV5-4	-	TRBJ2-7	CASSLLGNPRGNEQYF	TGTGCCAGCAGCTTGCTTGGGAACCCCAGGGGTAACGAGCAGTACTTC
-	TRBV29-1	-	TRBJ2-7	CSVEETYEQYF	TGCAGCGTGGAGGAGACCTACGAGCAGTACTTC
-	TRBV7-3	-	TRBJ1-6	CASSLRAGQESPLHF	TGTGCCAGCAGCTTAAGGGCAGGGCAGGAGTCACCCCTCCACTTT
TRBD2	TRBV5-1	-	TRBJ2-1	CASSLGLARPASEQFF	TGCGCCAGCAGCTTGGGACTAGCGCGGCCGGCTAGTGAGCAGTTCTTC
TRBD2	TRBV14	few	TRBJ2-2	CASSRGTSGTGELFF	TGTGCCAGCAGCCGGGGGACTAGCGGGACCGGGGAGCTGTTTTTT
TRBD1	TRBV9	-	TRBJ2-1	CASSVDTGTDNEQFF	TGTGCCAGCAGCGTTGATACCGGGACAGACAATGAGCAGTTCTTC
TRBD2	TRBV5-4	-	TRBJ2-1	CASTREGGRLNNEQFF	TGTGCCAGCACCCGAGAGGGCGGGAGGTTGAACAATGAGCAGTTCTTC
-	TRBV19	-	TRBJ1-5	CASSMRDQPQHF	TGTGCCAGTAGTATGCGGGATCAGCCCCAGCATTTT
-	TRBV3-1/TRBV3-2	once	TRBJ2-1	CASSPLGGEQFF	TGTGCCAGCAGCCCCCTGGGGGGAGAGCAGTTCTTC
TRBD1	TRBV5-1	once	TRBJ1-6	CASSWSGGQGRDNSPLHF	TGCGCCAGCAGCTGGTCGGGCGGACAGGGGCGTGATAATTCACCCCTCCACTTT
-	TRBV9	few	TRBJ2-3	CASSVYQNLDSTDTQYF	TGTGCCAGCAGCGTTTATCAGAATCTCGATAGCACAGATACGCAGTATTTT
TRBD2	TRBV7-2	few	TRBJ2-2	CASSPNPGTRNTGELFF	TGTGCCAGCAGCCCAAACCCCGGGACTAGAAACACCGGGGAGCTGTTTTTT
-	TRBV24-1	-	TRBJ2-2	CATSDHRQLGGELFF	TGTGCCACCAGTGATCACCGACAGTTGGGCGGGGAGCTGTTTTTT
-	TRBV19	-	TRBJ2-7	CASRLTVDSSYEQYF	TGTGCCAGTAGATTGACAGTCGACAGCTCCTACGAGCAGTACTTC
-	TRBV25-1	-	TRBJ2-7	CASSEGARYEQYF	TGTGCCAGCAGTGAAGGAGCGAGATACGAGCAGTACTTC
TRBD2	TRBV11-3	once	TRBJ2-7	CASSPSGSGYEQYF	TGTGCCAGCAGCCCTAGCGGGAGTGGCTACGAGCAGTACTTC
-	TRBV10-3	-	TRBJ2-1	CAISGQQDNNEQFF	TGTGCCATCAGTGGACAACAGGATAACAATGAGCAGTTCTTC
-	TRBV24-1	-	TRBJ2-7	CATSRGTSYEQYF	TGTGCCACCAGCAGGGGAACCTCCTACGAGCAGTACTTC
TRBD1	TRBV18	-	TRBJ2-7	CASSPRTGDYEQYF	TGTGCCAGCTCCCCGAGGACAGGGGATTACGAGCAGTACTTC
-	TRBV7-8	-	TRBJ2-2	CASSPTGTGELFF	TGTGCCAGCAGTCCTACAGGGACCGGGGAGCTGTTTTTT
TRBD1	TRBV9	many	TRBJ1-2	CASSVGLGQGENGYTF	TGTGCCAGCAGCGTAGGTCTGGGACAGGGTGAAAATGGCTACACCTTC
TRBD2	TRBV4-1	-	TRBJ2-3	CASSSGLATSDTQYF	TGCGCCAGCAGCTCCGGACTAGCGACCTCCGATACGCAGTATTTT
TRBD2	TRBV6-5	-	TRBJ2-1	CASSSAGAPYNEQFF	TGTGCCAGCAGTTCCGCGGGAGCGCCCTACAATGAGCAGTTCTTC
-	TRBV2	-	TRBJ2-2	CASSEALLTTYTGELFF	TGTGCCAGCAGTGAAGCGCTTCTCACTACGTACACCGGGGAGCTGTTTTTT
-	TRBV5-1	-	TRBJ2-3	CASSLFSDTDTQYF	TGCGCCAGCAGCTTGTTTTCAGACACAGATACGCAGTATTTT
-	TRBV12-5	-	TRBJ2-1	CASGPPGGNEQFF	TGTGCTAGTGGCCCCCCCGGGGGCAATGAGCAGTTCTTC
-	TRBV13	-	TRBJ2-3	CASSSLVGEYTQYF	TGTGCCAGCAGCTCCTTAGTGGGAGAGTATACGCAGTATTTT
TRBD1	TRBV18	-	TRBJ2-1	CASSLGRDRGRNEQFF	TGTGCCAGCTCACTAGGCCGGGACAGGGGTCGCAATGAGCAGTTCTTC
-	TRBV5-1	-	TRBJ2-2	CASRRRTTNTGELFF	TGCGCCAGCAGGCGAAGGACAACGAACACCGGGGAGCTGTTTTTT
-	TRBV6-6	-	TRBJ1-1	CASSYAPGLTEAFF	TGTGCCAGCAGTTACGCACCGGGACTCACTGAAGCTTTCTTT
-	TRBV10-1	-	TRBJ2-3	CASSDGGSGSTTDTQYF	TGCGCCAGCAGTGATGGAGGGAGCGGGTCTACCACAGATACGCAGTATTTT
-	TRBV19	once	TRBJ1-5	CASSMDTAYQPQHF	TGTGCCAGTAGTATGGATACAGCCTATCAGCCCCAGCATTTT
TRBD2	TRBV10-3	few	TRBJ2-2	CAISAGLAVNTGELFF	TGTGCCATCAGCGCTGGACTAGCTGTTAACACCGGGGAGCTGTTTTTT
TRBD2	TRBV6-5	-	TRBJ2-2	CASAASGRRGELFF	TGTGCCAGCGCGGCTAGCGGGAGGCGAGGGGAGCTGTTTTTT
TRBD1	TRBV5-1	-	TRBJ2-7	CASSLQGYEQYF	TGCGCCAGCAGCCTACAGGGGTACGAGCAGTACTTC
TRBD2	TRBV7-9	-	TRBJ2-7	CASSLEGTSGAYF	TGTGCCAGCAGCTTAGAGGGGACTAGCGGGGCCTACTTC
-	TRBV11-3	-	TRBJ2-1	CASSLGLSDEQFF	TGTGCCAGCAGCTTAGGCCTTTCGGATGAGCAGTTCTTC
-	TRBV24-1	-	TRBJ1-5	CATSGGRAKNQPQHF	TGTGCCACCAGTGGGGGCAGGGCGAAGAATCAGCCCCAGCATTTT
-	TRBV7-9	once	TRBJ2-7	CASSFPRGYEQYF	TGTGCCAGCAGCTTCCCTCGAGGCTACGAGCAGTACTTC
-	TRBV15	-	TRBJ1-1	CATREVRAWNTEAFF	TGTGCCACCAGGGAGGTGAGGGCCTGGAACACTGAAGCTTTCTTT
-	TRBV21-1	-	TRBJ2-2	CASSSIAGGSGELFF	TGTGCCAGCAGCTCGATAGCGGGAGGATCCGGGGAGCTGTTTTTT
-	TRBV11-2	-	TRBJ2-2	CASSSQRATGELFF	TGTGCCAGCAGCTCACAGAGGGCCACCGGGGAGCTGTTTTTT
TRBD2	TRBV5-4	-	TRBJ2-1	CASSSLAGNYNEQFF	TGTGCCAGCAGCTCACTAGCGGGAAACTACAATGAGCAGTTCTTC
TRBD2	TRBV6-6	once	TRBJ2-5	CASGTSGSYQETQYF	TGTGCCAGCGGGACTAGCGGGAGCTACCAAGAGACCCAGTACTTC
-	TRBV2	-	TRBJ1-1	CASSDPSPEAFF	TGTGCCAGCAGTGATCCCAGTCCTGAAGCTTTCTTT
-	TRBV19	-	TRBJ1-4	CASSSSGVPNEKLFF	TGTGCCAGTAGCTCCTCGGGGGTACCTAATGAAAAACTGTTTTTT
TRBD2	TRBV27	-	TRBJ2-5	CASSNDLGGVETQYF	TGTGCCAGCAGTAATGACCTCGGGGGGGTGGAGACCCAGTACTTC
-	TRBV7-2	-	TRBJ1-6	CASSLGQQINSPLHF	TGTGCCAGCAGCTTAGGACAGCAAATTAATTCACCCCTCCACTTT
TRBD2	TRBV5-1	once	TRBJ2-7	CASRMRAGGPYEQYF	TGCGCCAGCAGGATGCGGGCGGGAGGGCCCTACGAGCAGTACTTC
TRBD2	TRBV7-8	-	TRBJ2-5	CASSLFGSGTSNQETQYF	TGTGCCAGCAGCTTATTCGGATCCGGGACTAGCAACCAAGAGACCCAGTACTTC